The 27 T cell receptor beta chains below come from one sample, sequenced in a study of T cell responses to AZD1222 COVID-19 vaccine (dated by TCRdb to about 2021). The library was produced with the immunoSEQ multiplex PCR assay. TCRdb limited this immuneACCESS table to in-frame rearrangements with V and J called. A share of clones is missing; checked studies link under half to unresolved V genes, and the rest is unexplained. The sample includes about 140,000 clones, with around 89% observed a single time. 3% to 3.5% of the sample is taken by the ten largest. This specimen's time point label, per the study, means: about 28 days (+/-7) after the second vaccine dose. The sequencing here drew on peripheral blood, taken 28 days after the second AZD1222 dose. The receptors derive from an adult who received the AZD1222 COVID-19 vaccine.

The chain joins TRBV29-1 to TRBJ2-7; D is possibly TRBD1 (5 bases). Germline V gene data show CDR1 as SQVTM and CDR2 as ANQGSEA. The CDR3 loop spans 14 amino acids. The germline V and J ends were trimmed by 4 bases and 0 bases, with 13 bases remaining between them. CDR3 protein: CSVASQGSSYEQYF. The DNA for the CDR3 is TGCAGCGTTGCGAGCCAGGGAAGCTCCTACGAGCAGTACTTC.

Here the CDR3 reads CASSVLFAPGEQFF. DNA for the CDR3: TGTGCCAGCAGCGTGCTGTTTGCCCCAGGGGAGCAGTTCTTC. V is TRBV9 and J is TRBJ2-1; possible D gene TRBD1, 5 bases. Germline lookup yields CDR1 SGDLS and CDR2 YYNGEE. Trimming cost V 2 bases and J 10 bases, with 16 bases left between them. This CDR3 has 14 amino acids. Drawing the rest from reference TRBV9 and TRBJ2-1, the complete variable domain is DSGVTQTPKHLITATGQRVTLRCSPRSGDLSVYWYQQSLDQGLQFLIQYYNGEERAKGNILERFSAQQFPDLHSELNLSSLELGDSALYFCASSVLFAPGEQFFGPGTRLTVL.

A word on this clone: The same CDR3 also results from other DNA sequences found in this sample. The chain employs TRBV5-1 and TRBJ2-7; D not resolved. Looked up from germline, CDR1 is SGHRS and CDR2 is YFSETQ. V lost 3 bases and J 3 bases, leaving 13 bases between the germline ends. This CDR3 spans 14 amino acids. The CDR3, as DNA: TGCGCCAGCAGCTCGTCCTCCACTCTCTACGAGCAGTACTTC. It codes for CASSSSSTLYEQYF.

The chain couples TRBV5-1 to TRBJ2-1; D may be TRBD2 (6 bases). V lost 1 base to trimming and J lost 6 bases, with 8 bases between them. This CDR3 has 13 residues. Germline CDR1 and CDR2: SGHRS and YFSETQ. The CDR3 DNA follows: TGCGCCAGCAGCTTGTTGGAGGGCAATGAGCAGTTCTTC. Encoded protein: CASSLLEGNEQFF.

This sequence joins TRBV30 and TRBJ1-4; the D is unclear. Germline-derived CDR1 and CDR2 are GTSNPN and SVGIG (reference sequence). Trimming left V 1 base short and J 3 bases short, with 12 bases between. The length of the CDR3 is 15 residues. The CDR3 region is CAWSGGRDSNEKLFF. The DNA of the CDR3 is TGTGCCTGGAGTGGCGGCCGGGATTCTAATGAAAAACTGTTTTTT. The entire variable domain, with the rest obtained from reference TRBV30 and TRBJ1-4, is as follows: SQTIHQWPATLVQPVGSPLSLECTVEGTSNPNLYWYRQAAGRGLQLLFYSVGIGQISSEVPQNLSASRPQDRQFILSSKKLLLSDSGFYLCAWSGGRDSNEKLFFGSGTQLSVL.

The chain links TRBV9 to TRBJ1-6, with D perhaps matching TRBD1 (5 bases). Germline CDR1 and CDR2: SGDLS and YYNGEE. Trimming shortened V by 2 bases and J by 10 bases, and 19 bases separated the two germline ends. This CDR3 is 16 amino acids long. In DNA, the CDR3 is TGTGCCAGCAGCGTTACTCAGGGTTCAGATAGATCACCCCTCCACTTT. Translated: CASSVTQGSDRSPLHF.

The J gene is TRBJ1-2, the V gene TRBV3-1 (or the pseudogene TRBV3-2); D may be TRBD1 (5 bases). This CDR3 comprises 14 residues. Trimming took off 0 bases at V and 5 bases at J, with 10 bases between the two ends. Germline values: CDR1 LGHDT, CDR2 YNNKEL (reference sequence). The CDR3 loop is CASSQDQGAYGYTF. CDR3 sequence (DNA): TGTGCCAGCAGCCAAGATCAAGGGGCGTATGGCTACACCTTC.

The chain couples TRBV4-2 to TRBJ1-1; D gene uncertain. The CDR3 is made up of 14 amino acids. Looked up from germline, CDR1 is LGHNA and CDR2 is YNFKEQ. The germline V and J ends were trimmed by 1 base and 1 base, with 7 bases remaining between them. Written as DNA, the CDR3 is TGTGCCAGCAGCCAAGGGGAGAGGAACACTGAAGCTTTCTTT. Amino acid sequence: CASSQGERNTEAFF.

The CDR3 protein is CASSFSSTDTQYF. CDR3 DNA: TGTGCCAGCAGTTTCTCTAGCACAGATACGCAGTATTTT. This sequence joins TRBV12-3 or TRBV12-4 and TRBJ2-3, with no clear D. This CDR3 comprises 13 residues. V lost 3 bases to trimming and J lost 0 bases, with 4 bases between them.

This sequence joins TRBV27 and TRBJ1-6, with 8 bases identical to TRBD1. The germline gives CDR1 MNHEY, CDR2 SMNVEV (reference sequence). The CDR3 has 13 amino acids. Trimming removed 8 bases from V and 8 bases from J; junction bases left unmatched: 5. CDR3 in DNA: TGTGCCAGCGCGGACAGGGAATATTCACCCCTCCACTTT. Its protein product is CASADREYSPLHF.

The J gene is TRBJ1-1, the V gene TRBV5-1; no firm D call. The CDR3 spans 15 residues. Germline V gives CDR1 SGHRS, CDR2 YFSETQ. Trimming pared 4 bases from V and 0 bases from J, leaving 13 bases between. CDR3 amino acids: CASSLDGRMNTEAFF. CDR3 nucleotides: TGCGCCAGCAGCCTCGACGGACGGATGAACACTGAAGCTTTCTTT. Full variable domain (missing parts from reference TRBV5-1 and TRBJ1-1): KAGVTQTPRYLIKTRGQQVTLSCSPISGHRSVSWYQQTPGQGLQFLFEYFSETQRNKGNFPGRFSGRQFSNSRSEMNVSTLELGDSALYLCASSLDGRMNTEAFFGQGTRLTVV.

The J gene is TRBJ1-2, the V gene TRBV24-1; the D is unclear. V lost 4 bases to trimming and J lost 4 bases, with 15 bases between them. There are 15 residues in the CDR3. The germline V gene has CDR1 KGHDR and CDR2 SFDVKD. CDR3 DNA: TGTGCCACCAGTGAGCACACTAATAGAGGCTATGGCTACACCTTC. This translates into CATSEHTNRGYGYTF.

This chain connects TRBV5-1 to TRBJ2-3; no clear D gene. This CDR3 has 12 amino acids. CDR1 is SGHRS, CDR2 YFSETQ, per germline. V lost 6 bases and J 4 bases, leaving 9 bases between the germline ends. The CDR3 loop reads CASTSLADTQYF. CDR3 DNA: TGCGCCAGCACGAGTCTCGCAGATACGCAGTATTTT.

In DNA, the CDR3 is TGTGCCATCACAGGCGGACAGCGGAACACTGAAGCTTTCTTT. This translates into CAITGGQRNTEAFF. The chain combines TRBV10-3 with TRBJ1-1, with a possible D match to TRBD1 (6 bases). CDR1 and CDR2 (germline): ENHRY, SYGVKD. This CDR3 has 14 amino acids. The V and J ends lost 7 bases and 1 base respectively, with 13 bases between them.

DNA for the CDR3: TGCGCCAGCAGCGAAAGCAGGGCGGGGGGAGCTGAAGCTTTCTTT. It codes for CASSESRAGGAEAFF. V usage is TRBV4-1 and J usage is TRBJ1-1, with D possibly matching TRBD1 (5 bases). Germline V gene data show CDR1 as MGHRA and CDR2 as YSYEKL. V lost 5 bases to trimming and J lost 6 bases, with 19 bases between them. The CDR3 extends over 15 amino acids.

The chain is built from TRBV28 and TRBJ2-1; D is perhaps TRBD2 (6 bases). CDR3 length: 17 residues. Deletions cut 6 bases from V and 3 bases from J, with 21 bases between. Germline lookup yields CDR1 MDHEN and CDR2 SYDVKM. The CDR3 sequence: CASSVVKREYIYNEQFF. CDR3 sequence (DNA): TGTGCCAGCAGCGTAGTCAAACGGGAGTACATCTACAATGAGCAGTTCTTC. The whole variable domain, remainder taken from reference TRBV28 and TRBJ2-1, is DVKVTQSSRYLVKRTGEKVFLECVQDMDHENMFWYRQDPGLGLRLIYFSYDVKMKEKGDIPEGYSVSREKKERFSLILESASTNQTSMYLCASSVVKREYIYNEQFFGPGTRLTVL.

This clone was seen more than once but under ten times. Here the CDR3 reads CASSGGFGRSYTF. The CDR3 coding sequence is TGTGCCAGCAGCGGAGGCTTTGGAAGGAGCTACACCTTC. This chain joins TRBV7-3 and TRBJ1-2; D is ambiguous. CDR1 and CDR2 from the germline V gene are SGHTA and FQGTGA. CDR3 length equals 13 residues. V was clipped by 5 bases and J by 9 bases, with 16 bases between them.

The chain has TRBV21-1 and TRBJ1-3. TRBV21-1 is a pseudogene. The CDR3 consists of 16 residues. CDR3 DNA: TGTGCCAGCAGCTTAAGGAGCAGGGGGGGAAAAAACACCATATATTTT. Amino acids: CASSLRSRGGKNTIYF.

This clone was seen only once. The chain has TRBV9 and TRBJ2-1, with D perhaps matching TRBD2 (5 bases). CDR1 is SGDLS and CDR2 is YYNGEE in the germline V gene. The CDR3 loop spans 15 amino acids. V gave up 4 bases and J gave up 0 bases, with 11 bases separating them. CDR3 nucleotide sequence: TGTGCCAGCAGCACTAGGGTATCCTCCTACAATGAGCAGTTCTTC. It encodes CASSTRVSSYNEQFF.

This chain links TRBV19 with TRBJ1-5, with D possibly matching TRBD1 (6 bases). V lost 1 base and J 7 bases, leaving 17 bases between the germline ends. This CDR3 contains 16 residues. The germline V gene encodes CDR1 LNHDA and CDR2 SQIVND (reference sequence). CDR3 coding DNA: TGTGCCAGTAGTATAGGAGTGTCGGGGGGCGTACAGCCCCAGCATTTT. Amino acid sequence: CASSIGVSGGVQPQHF.

This chain joins TRBV3-1 (or the pseudogene TRBV3-2) and TRBJ1-1; D is ambiguous. This CDR3 spans 14 amino acids. Germline V gives CDR1 LGHDT, CDR2 YNNKEL (reference sequence). The V gene lost 0 bases and the J gene lost 4 bases, with 9 bases spanning the gap. DNA of the CDR3: TGTGCCAGCAGCCAAGAGGCCAGGAGCACTGAAGCTTTCTTT. Its protein is CASSQEARSTEAFF.

V is TRBV19 and J is TRBJ2-1; 9 bases fit TRBD2. The CDR3 consists of 14 residues. CDR1 and CDR2 (germline): LNHDA, SQIVND (reference sequence). Losses at the gene ends were 4 bases for V and 4 bases for J; bases not matched to a gene: 2. This CDR3 reads CASSTAGGYNEQFF. CDR3 DNA: TGTGCCAGTAGTACCGCGGGGGGGTACAATGAGCAGTTCTTC.

This sequence joins TRBV6-6 and TRBJ2-7; TRBD1 aligns across 10 bases. The CDR3 loop spans 14 amino acids. The trim removed 5 bases at V and 4 bases at J, leaving 5 bases unmatched. Germline CDR1 and CDR2: MNHNY and SVGAGI (reference sequence). CDR3 nucleotides: TGTGCCAGCAGTACACCGGGACAGGGGTACGAGCAGTACTTC. Translating gives CASSTPGQGYEQYF.

V usage is TRBV4-1 and J usage is TRBJ2-7; TRBD1 aligns across 8 bases. CDR3 size: 15 residues. The V and J ends lost 1 base and 4 bases, in that order; junction bases with no gene match: 6. CDR1 and CDR2 (germline): MGHRA, YSYEKL. The CDR3 sequence is CASSQARTGRYEQYF. The CDR3 coding sequence is TGCGCCAGCAGCCAAGCGAGGACAGGGCGGTACGAGCAGTACTTC.

The chain couples TRBV10-3 to TRBJ2-6; D not certain. CDR1 and CDR2 (germline): ENHRY, SYGVKD. The CDR3 runs to 14 residues. Between the trimmed V and J ends, which lost 6 bases and 0 bases, there was a span of 6 bases. The CDR3 DNA reads as TGTGCCATCAGAAGTGACTCTGGGGCCAACGTCCTGACTTTC. It yields the protein CAIRSDSGANVLTF.

J is TRBJ2-1 and V is TRBV5-6; no clear D gene. Germline V gene lookup returns CDR1 SGHDT and CDR2 YYEEEE. Trimming stripped 0 bases from V and 5 bases from J, with 12 bases between. The CDR3 consists of 15 residues. The chain's CDR3 is CASSLVDRSDNEQFF. The CDR3 DNA is TGTGCCAGCAGCTTGGTTGACCGGTCCGACAATGAGCAGTTCTTC.

The gene calls are TRBV7-3 and TRBJ1-4; TRBD1 matches 7 bases. The V and J ends lost 5 bases and 4 bases, in that order; junction bases with no gene match: 7. The germline gives CDR1 SGHTA, CDR2 FQGTGA. The CDR3 spans 15 residues. The CDR3: CASSPTGQSNEKLFF. CDR3 DNA: TGTGCCAGCAGCCCGACGGGACAGAGTAATGAAAAACTGTTTTTT.